This T cell receptor (beta chain) was captured by sequencing in a study of cytomegalovirus exposure and HLA in healthy donors. Study background: Early released data comprised 80 million to 90 million unique TCRs from HLA-typed donors.

Primers: 60 Vbeta forward and 13 Jbeta reverse. This table comes from immunoSEQ multiplex PCR, and its TCRdb copy is limited to in-frame clones, with some not included. The sample yields over 150,000 clones, about 65% seen once. In regard to this clone: Its antigen is as yet unknown.

Study-wide points: Clonal expansion, a later analysis showed, was greater in HLA-associated TCR beta chains than in equally common others.

The germline gives CDR1 LNHDA, CDR2 SQIVND (reference sequence). The CDR3 runs 14 residues. V was trimmed by 5 bases and J by 5 bases, leaving 12 bases between them. The chain links TRBV19 to TRBJ1-4; D might be TRBD1 (5 bases). This receptor was identified in a woman aged 18-29 years in good health and CMV-seropositive. Input material: PBMCs. CDR3: CASSEIGGNEKLFF. In DNA form, the CDR3 reads TGTGCCAGTAGTGAAATCGGGGGAAATGAAAAACTGTTTTTT.